The source of this T cell receptor (beta chain) is a study of T cell responses to AZD1222 COVID-19 vaccine. Study-wide results and caveats: In the spike-specific TCR repertoire, nearly half reportedly target unmutated variant regions. Clonal diversity was possibly underestimated, and the donors were mostly white British, with more females. Repertoire sampling occurred only after the peak T cell response.

In regard to this clone: The antigen is undetermined.

Clones were sequenced by immunoSEQ multiplex PCR, and TCRdb holds only the in-frame ones, with some missing. The repertoire consists of roughly 150,000 clones, with about 90% occurring once and the leading ten covering approximately 3.5%. The CDR3 spans 17 residues. Germline CDR1 is SEHNR and CDR2 is FQNEAQ (reference sequence). Trimming removed 1 base from V and 1 base from J; junction bases left unmatched: 5. Pooling was applied to second doses at about 4 or about 12 weeks. The sequencing here drew on peripheral blood, taken 28 days after the second AZD1222 dose. The clonotype was recovered from an adult who received the AZD1222 COVID-19 vaccine. V usage is TRBV7-9 and J usage is TRBJ2-1; 9 bases line up with TRBD2. CDR3 amino acids: CASSLVEAGGSYNEQFF. As DNA, the CDR3 is TGTGCCAGCAGCTTAGTTGAAGCGGGAGGATCCTACAATGAGCAGTTCTTC.